This T cell receptor beta chain was identified in a study of blood T cells in healthy people across ages. Study-level results: As naive T cell percentage varied, TCR beta diversity correlated strongly with it. Shifts in expanded clonotypes may have been confounded by donor CMV status, which was unknown. Total diversity from one million sequenced T cells was likely underestimated.

Next came a second PCR, run for about 6 to 12 cycles, which used a sample-barcoded 5' primer along with a J-beta primer mix. A template-switch adaptor containing 12 random nucleotides labeled each cDNA molecule. Each CDR3 protein is one row after TCRdb ran MiXCR on the 5' RACE reads. This repertoire shows around 800,000 distinct CDR3 sequences, more than 40% found once; its top ten account for nearly 20%. As for this clonotype: Antigen: not known.

Source material: blood. This receptor was obtained from a man aged 55 to 70 in good health.

The chain's CDR3 is CASNSGYNEQYF. DNA of the CDR3: TGTGCCAGCAACAGCGGCTACAATGAGCAGTACTTC. V and J are TRBV2 and TRBJ2-5; the D gene is possibly TRBD2 (5 bases). Trimming took 7 bases from V and 11 from J, leaving 17 bases between them. Germline V gene data show CDR1 as SNHLY and CDR2 as FYNNEI. This CDR3 has 12 residues.